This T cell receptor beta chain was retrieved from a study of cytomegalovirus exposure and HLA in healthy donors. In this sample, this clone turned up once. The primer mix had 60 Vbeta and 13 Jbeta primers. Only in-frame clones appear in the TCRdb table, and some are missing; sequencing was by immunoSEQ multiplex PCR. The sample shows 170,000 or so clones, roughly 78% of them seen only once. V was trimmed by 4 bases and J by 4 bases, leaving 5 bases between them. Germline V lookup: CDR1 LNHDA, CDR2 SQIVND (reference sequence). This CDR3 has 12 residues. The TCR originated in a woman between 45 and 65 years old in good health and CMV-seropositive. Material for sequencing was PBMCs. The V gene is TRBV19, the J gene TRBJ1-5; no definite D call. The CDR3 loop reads CASSNMNQPQHF. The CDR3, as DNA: TGTGCCAGTAGTAACATGAATCAGCCCCAGCATTTT.